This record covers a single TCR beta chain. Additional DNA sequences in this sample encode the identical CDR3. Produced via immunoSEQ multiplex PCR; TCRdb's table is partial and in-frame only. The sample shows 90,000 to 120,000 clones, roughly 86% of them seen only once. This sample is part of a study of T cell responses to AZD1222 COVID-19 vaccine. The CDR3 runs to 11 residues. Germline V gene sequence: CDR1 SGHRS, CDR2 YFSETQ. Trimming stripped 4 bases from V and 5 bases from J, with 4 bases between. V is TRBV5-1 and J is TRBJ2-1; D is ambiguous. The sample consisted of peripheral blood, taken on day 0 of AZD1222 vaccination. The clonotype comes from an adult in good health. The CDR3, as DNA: TGCGCCAGCAGCGGGGACAATGAGCAGTTCTTC. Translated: CASSGDNEQFF.